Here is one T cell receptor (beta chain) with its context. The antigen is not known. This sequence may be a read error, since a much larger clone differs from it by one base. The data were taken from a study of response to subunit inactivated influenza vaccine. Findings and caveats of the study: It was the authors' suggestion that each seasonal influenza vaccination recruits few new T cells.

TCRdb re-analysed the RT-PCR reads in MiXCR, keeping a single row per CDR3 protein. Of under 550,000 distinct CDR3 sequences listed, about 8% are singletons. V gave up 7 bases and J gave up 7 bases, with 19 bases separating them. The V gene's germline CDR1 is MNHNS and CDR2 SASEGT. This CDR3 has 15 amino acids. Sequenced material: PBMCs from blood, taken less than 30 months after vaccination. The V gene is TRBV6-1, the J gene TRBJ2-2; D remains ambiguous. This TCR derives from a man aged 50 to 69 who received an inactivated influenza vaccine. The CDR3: CASTKRPSSLGELFF. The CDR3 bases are TGTGCCAGCACTAAAAGACCGTCTTCTCTCGGGGAGCTGTTTTTT.